The next 28 T cell receptor beta chains were all read from a single sample in a study of T cell changes during pregnancy in multiple sclerosis. Using immunoSEQ multiplex PCR, the repertoire was profiled, and TCRdb retains in-frame clones only, with some absent. The table has tens of thousands of clones, 92% seen once; the top ten hold approximately 0.18%. Sample: CD4+ T cells from peripheral blood mononuclear cells, taken after pregnancy. The receptors were gathered from a female donor in good health, enrolled as a control in a pregnancy study.

J is TRBJ1-2 and V is TRBV5-1, with 7 bases lining up with TRBD1. This CDR3 contains 15 residues. Germline-derived CDR1 and CDR2 are SGHRS and YFSETQ. The V gene end was trimmed by 4 bases and the J gene end by 4 bases; junction bases not matched to a gene: 10. This chain's CDR3 is CASSLQQGFGYGYTF. CDR3 coding DNA: TGCGCCAGCAGCCTACAACAGGGGTTCGGCTATGGCTACACCTTC.

The chain couples TRBV5-6 to TRBJ1-1; D is possibly TRBD1 (5 bases). CDR3 size: 14 residues. CDR1 is SGHDT and CDR2 is YYEEEE in the germline V gene. The V end was cut by 1 base, the J end by 4 bases, with 11 bases between. The CDR3 here is CASSLMQGITEAFF. The CDR3 nucleotides read TGTGCCAGCAGCTTGATGCAGGGAATCACTGAAGCTTTCTTT.

The V and J genes are TRBV6-4 and TRBJ2-6, with 11 bases fitting TRBD1. This CDR3 is 16 amino acids long. CDR1 and CDR2 (germline): MRHNA, SNTAGT. J lost 2 bases, V lost 4 bases, and 1 base had no gene match. CDR3 nucleotides: TGTGCCAGCAGTGCGGACAGGGGGCCTGGGGCCAACGTCCTGACTTTC. This translates into CASSADRGPGANVLTF.

CDR3 sequence reads: CASSPDINTEAFF. DNA for the CDR3: TGTGCCAGCTCACCGGACATTAACACTGAAGCTTTCTTT. The chain uses TRBV18 and TRBJ1-1; tentative D call: TRBD1 (5 bases). Germline V gene sequence: CDR1 KGHSH, CDR2 LQKENI. This CDR3 comprises 13 residues. Trimming shortened V by 3 bases and J by 2 bases, and 7 bases separated the two germline ends.

The rearrangement joins TRBV28 to TRBJ1-1, with D perhaps TRBD1 (6 bases). V dropped 5 bases and J dropped 4 bases, with 11 bases sitting between them. Per the germline V gene, CDR1 is MDHEN and CDR2 is SYDVKM. The CDR3 is 13 amino acids. The CDR3 nucleotides read TGTGCCAGCAGTCTCCCAGGGGTCACTGAAGCTTTCTTT. It is translated as CASSLPGVTEAFF.

The rearrangement links TRBV2 to TRBJ1-6, with D perhaps matching TRBD1 (6 bases). The CDR3 is made up of 15 amino acids. V was clipped by 3 bases and J by 9 bases, with 15 bases between them. The germline gives CDR1 SNHLY, CDR2 FYNNEI. CDR3 nucleotide sequence: TGTGCCAGCAGTGATTGGGCAGGGGTAGGTTCACCCCTCCACTTT. Its translation is CASSDWAGVGSPLHF.

This rearrangement joins TRBV6-1 to TRBJ1-6; weak D call: TRBD1 (6 bases). The germline CDR1 and CDR2 sequences are MNHNS and SASEGT. The CDR3 is 14 residues long. V lost 8 bases and J lost 4, with 12 bases in between. CDR3 DNA: TGTGCCAGCCAAAGGACAGATTATAATTCACCCCTCCACTTT. Translated: CASQRTDYNSPLHF.

The V call is TRBV27, the J call TRBJ2-5; 7 nucleotides agree with TRBD2. This CDR3 is 13 amino acids long. The germline gives CDR1 MNHEY, CDR2 SMNVEV (reference sequence). Losses at the gene ends were 5 bases for V and 5 bases for J; bases not matched to a gene: 5. CDR3 in amino acids: CASSLRGMETQYF. For the CDR3, the DNA is TGTGCCAGCAGTCTGCGGGGGATGGAGACCCAGTACTTC.

The chain has TRBV27 and TRBJ2-3; weak D call: TRBD1 (5 bases). Trimming removed 7 bases from V and 6 bases from J, with 20 bases in between. The CDR3 consists of 15 residues. CDR1 and CDR2 (germline): MNHEY, SMNVEV (reference sequence). The CDR3 DNA follows: TGTGCCAGCACCCCAGGTGGCTCAAACAGGGATACGCAGTATTTT. Protein product: CASTPGGSNRDTQYF.

This clone appeared a single time. The chain couples TRBV2 to TRBJ1-2; D might be TRBD1 (5 bases). CDR1 is SNHLY, CDR2 FYNNEI, per germline. The ends were cut back, 4 bases at V and 0 bases at J, with 6 bases in the middle. The CDR3 is made up of 13 amino acids. The CDR3: CASSGGANYGYTF. The CDR3 region has the DNA TGTGCCAGCAGTGGGGGGGCTAACTATGGCTACACCTTC.

V and J are TRBV7-2 and TRBJ1-4; D ambiguous. V was cut by 2 bases and J by 0 bases, with 7 bases left in between. The CDR3 consists of 15 residues. Germline CDR1 SGHTA, CDR2 FQGNSA. The CDR3 loop reads CASSLSPATNEKLFF. CDR3 sequence (DNA): TGTGCCAGCAGCTTATCTCCAGCAACTAATGAAAAACTGTTTTTT.

J is TRBJ2-3 and V is TRBV5-1, with TRBD1 matching 7 bases. The CDR3 totals 15 residues. With V trimmed by 3 bases and J by 0 bases, 4 bases remained unmatched. The germline V gene encodes CDR1 SGHRS and CDR2 YFSETQ. Here the CDR3 DNA reads TGCGCCAGCAGCTCGGGACAGACCAGCACAGATACGCAGTATTTT. It is translated as CASSSGQTSTDTQYF.

This clone was picked up one time. The chain uses TRBV20-1 and TRBJ2-5; D not certain. CDR1 and CDR2 from the germline V gene are DFQATT and SNEGSKA (reference sequence). The CDR3 has 11 residues. With 2 bases removed from V and 11 bases from J, the gap between germline ends came to 12 bases. As DNA, the CDR3 is TGCAGTGCTAGACTAGTAGGCCAGCAGTACTTC. As protein: CSARLVGQQYF.

The chain links TRBV11-1 to TRBJ1-1; 9 positions agree with TRBD1. CDR3 size: 15 residues. V was pared by 2 bases and J by 1 base, with 2 bases of the junction left unmatched. Germline CDR1 reads SGHAT; CDR2 reads FQDESV (reference sequence). For the CDR3, the DNA is TGTGCCAGCAGCTTATGGGACAGGGAGAACACTGAAGCTTTCTTT. This encodes CASSLWDRENTEAFF.

The rearrangement uses TRBV10-2 and TRBJ2-3; the match to TRBD2 covers 13 bases. The CDR3 covers 14 residues. Germline CDR1 is WSHSY and CDR2 is SAAADI. The V and J ends lost 6 bases and 5 bases, in that order; junction bases with no gene match: 2. The DNA of the CDR3 is TGCGCCAGCAGAGGGACTAGCGGGGTAGATACGCAGTATTTT. Its translation is CASRGTSGVDTQYF.

J is TRBJ1-2 and V is TRBV28; tentative D call: TRBD1 (5 bases). The CDR3 runs to 15 residues. Germline assignment: CDR1 MDHEN and CDR2 SYDVKM. The V and J ends lost 3 bases and 4 bases respectively, with 15 bases between them. Written as DNA, the CDR3 is TGTGCCAGCAGTTTTGAACCCAGCAGGGTCTATGGCTACACCTTC. This translates into CASSFEPSRVYGYTF.

This chain connects TRBV5-1 to TRBJ1-2; D is unresolved. The V end was cut by 0 bases, the J end by 9 bases, with 12 bases between. This CDR3 spans 13 amino acids. Germline assignment: CDR1 SGHRS and CDR2 YFSETQ. In DNA, the CDR3 is TGCGCCAGCAGCTTGGATCCAGGCGTGAGCTACACCTTC. It yields the protein CASSLDPGVSYTF.

J is TRBJ2-5 and V is TRBV25-1; TRBD2 matches at 11 bases. CDR1 is MGHDK and CDR2 is SYGVNS in the germline V gene. V dropped 7 bases and J dropped 3; count of bases not matched to a gene: 4. The CDR3 contains 14 residues. The CDR3 DNA is TGTGCCAGCAACCTAGCGGGGGGTAAAGAGACCCAGTACTTC. Its translation is CASNLAGGKETQYF.

The genes are TRBV7-2 and TRBJ1-1; weak D call: TRBD1 (5 bases). Trimming pared 5 bases from V and 7 bases from J, leaving 8 bases between. The CDR3 is 11 amino acids. The germline gives CDR1 SGHTA, CDR2 FQGNSA. CDR3 protein: CASSPGYEAFF. The DNA of the CDR3 is TGTGCCAGCAGCCCAGGGTATGAAGCTTTCTTT.

The gene calls are TRBV9 and TRBJ2-6; TRBD1 matches 9 bases. The junction had 13 bases not matched to a gene; V was cut back by 3 bases and J by 0 bases. The CDR3 runs 20 residues. CDR1 and CDR2 (germline): SGDLS, YYNGEE. CDR3 in DNA: TGTGCCAGCAGCGCGGGGGACAGGGTGGGGTTCGACTCTGGGGCCAACGTCCTGACTTTC. Translating it yields CASSAGDRVGFDSGANVLTF.

The chain joins TRBV2 to TRBJ2-1; TRBD1 matches at 8 bases. The CDR3 is made up of 15 amino acids. V shed 5 bases, J shed 1 base, and the junction held 4 bases outside the gene matches. The germline CDR1 and CDR2 sequences are SNHLY and FYNNEI. The CDR3 bases are TGTGCCAGCAGTTTGGACAGGGAATCCTACAATGAGCAGTTCTTC. Protein sequence: CASSLDRESYNEQFF.

The genes are TRBV5-6 and TRBJ1-2; 11 positions agree with TRBD1. The trim removed 4 bases at V and 6 bases at J, leaving 8 bases unmatched. Germline V gene data show CDR1 as SGHDT and CDR2 as YYEEEE. The length of the CDR3 is 15 residues. The CDR3 protein is CASSVLGQGVDGYTF. CDR3 DNA sequence: TGTGCCAGCAGCGTCCTGGGACAGGGGGTTGATGGCTACACCTTC.

The chain combines TRBV7-2 with TRBJ1-5; no clear D gene. Trimming left V 5 bases short and J 6 bases short, with 20 bases between. The CDR3 consists of 16 residues. Germline CDR1 SGHTA, CDR2 FQGNSA. The CDR3 is CASSLSVYGSSQPQHF. The CDR3 DNA reads TGTGCCAGCAGCCTCTCCGTATACGGGAGTAGTCAGCCCCAGCATTTT.

The genes are TRBV5-6 and TRBJ2-2, with a tentative D call TRBD1 (5 bases). Per the germline V gene, CDR1 is SGHDT and CDR2 is YYEEEE. Trimming cost V 3 bases and J 2 bases, with 14 bases left between them. The CDR3 totals 16 residues. The CDR3 DNA follows: TGTGCCAGCAGCTCTATGACAGTTTTAAACACCGGGGAGCTGTTTTTT. It codes for CASSSMTVLNTGELFF.

This chain links TRBV5-6 with TRBJ2-6; tentative D call: TRBD2 (6 bases). Trimming cost V 5 bases and J 1 base, with 7 bases left between them. This CDR3 is 14 amino acids long. In germline, CDR1 is SGHDT, CDR2 YYEEEE. DNA of the CDR3: TGTGCCAGCAGGGGGGGTTCTGGGGCCAACGTCCTGACTTTC. The encoded protein is CASRGGSGANVLTF. Full variable domain (remainder filled in from reference TRBV5-6 and TRBJ2-6): DAGVTQSPTHLIKTRGQQVTLRCSPKSGHDTVSWYQQALGQGPQFIFQYYEEEERQRGNFPDRFSGHQFPNYSSELNVNALLLGDSALYLCASRGGSGANVLTFGAGSRLTVL.

The rearrangement links TRBV11-3 to TRBJ2-3, with 7 nucleotides matching TRBD1. V was pared by 5 bases and J by 7 bases, with 9 bases of the junction left unmatched. The CDR3 has 14 amino acids. Germline CDR1 and CDR2: SGHNT and YENEEA. This chain's CDR3 is CASSPDRVQNTQYF. CDR3 sequence (DNA): TGTGCCAGCAGCCCCGACAGGGTGCAAAATACGCAGTATTTT.

The chain couples TRBV4-1 to TRBJ1-5; D unresolved. The V end was cut by 6 bases, the J end by 4 bases, with 10 bases between. Germline CDR1 is MGHRA and CDR2 is YSYEKL. The CDR3 is 13 amino acids. CDR3 nucleotides: TGCGCCAGCAGTTTGCAGGTTAATCAGCCCCAGCATTTT. This gives the protein CASSLQVNQPQHF.

The chain links TRBV19 to TRBJ2-7; D gene ambiguous. The CDR3 has 15 residues. From germline, CDR1 is LNHDA and CDR2 SQIVND (reference sequence). The V end lost 4 bases, the J end lost 2 bases, and 15 bases lay between the germline ends. The CDR3 region has the DNA TGTGCCAGTAGTAGATTTTTTGACACAGCCTACGAGCAGTACTTC. Amino acids: CASSRFFDTAYEQYF.